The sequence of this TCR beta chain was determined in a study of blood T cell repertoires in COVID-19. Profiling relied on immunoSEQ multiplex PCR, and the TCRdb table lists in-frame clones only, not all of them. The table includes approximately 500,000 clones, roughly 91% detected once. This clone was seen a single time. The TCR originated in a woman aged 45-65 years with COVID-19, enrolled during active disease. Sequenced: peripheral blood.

CDR3 sequence (DNA): TGCGCCAGCAGTGAGGTTATCGGGGACTCTCCCCTCCACTTT. This translates into CASSEVIGDSPLHF. V usage is TRBV10-1 and J usage is TRBJ1-6; D possibly corresponds to TRBD1 (5 bases). The germline V and J ends were trimmed by 2 bases and 13 bases, with 15 bases remaining between them. The CDR3 covers 14 residues. CDR1 and CDR2 (germline): WNHNN, SYGVQD (reference sequence).